This T cell receptor beta chain was sequenced in a study of CD8 T cells in ankylosing spondylitis. Points from the study as a whole: A motif in TCR beta, a set of under ten highly homologous variants, appeared characteristic of ankylosing spondylitis blood. Disease-associated clones were CD8+ and fairly uncommon in peripheral blood. Disease-linked clones were reportedly significantly enriched in matched ankylosing spondylitis synovial fluid.

With molecular barcodes, quantitative 5'-RACE was used to make the TCR beta libraries. One entry per CDR3 protein results from TCRdb running MiXCR on the 5' RACE reads. The sample records 250,000 or so distinct CDR3 sequences, 18% being singletons. CDR3 length: 19 amino acids. Per germline, CDR1 SGHRS and CDR2 YFSETQ. The V end was cut by 4 bases, the J end by 5 bases, with 30 bases between. Details on this clonotype: The antigen remains unidentified.

The chain combines TRBV5-1 with TRBJ2-5; perhaps TRBD2 as D (6 bases). Sequencing was carried out using blood, either unsorted or a sorted T cell fraction (not recorded which). This sequence originates from a male donor with ankylosing spondylitis or in good health (not recorded which). The CDR3 DNA reads as TGCGCCAGCAGCGGCGGGACGAGCTGGGTTAGCCCAGAGATGGAGACCCAGTACTTC. Translating it yields CASSGGTSWVSPEMETQYF.